The source of this T cell receptor beta chain is a study of post-analysis software for immune sequencing data. Study-level points and caveats: Multiple sclerosis was associated with a significant reduction in normalized Chao1 diversity relative to controls. Pronounced co-clustering by F measure was evident among identically batched samples. Among 5 or 6 TRBV segments more frequent in patients than controls were TRBV5-6, TRBV5-1 and TRBV20-1.

There are a few counts of this clonotype. The antigen is unknown. With 10 bases removed from V and 2 bases from J, the gap between germline ends came to 9 bases. Germline assignment: CDR1 MDHEN and CDR2 SYDVKM. This CDR3 comprises 12 residues. Researchers reported that TCR beta cDNA libraries carried unique molecular identifiers. Around 450,000 cDNA molecules were recovered from an input of about 1 to 10 million T cells. TCRdb analysed the PCR reads with MiXCR anew, one entry per CDR3 protein. The profile shows fewer than 850,000 distinct CDR3 sequences, 30% of them singletons. V and J are TRBV28 and TRBJ1-5, with TRBD1 as a possible D gene (5 bases). Sample: blood. The sequence derives from a girl under 18 with multiple sclerosis. The CDR3 here is CAIRGGNQPQHF. As DNA, the CDR3 is TGTGCCATAAGGGGAGGCAATCAGCCCCAGCATTTT.